Here is one TCR beta chain with its context. This sample was taken from a study of high-grade serous ovarian cancer treatment subgroups. This table comes from immunoSEQ multiplex PCR, and its TCRdb copy is limited to in-frame clones, with some not included. Of thousands of clones detected, 78% appear once; the ten largest clones hold around 10%. Tumor samples were obtained before definitive surgery or chemotherapy. Germline V gives CDR1 SGDLS, CDR2 YYNGEE. Losses at the gene ends were 3 bases for V and 5 bases for J; bases not matched to a gene: 3. This CDR3 spans 13 amino acids. The specimen was tumor tissue. The rearrangement joins TRBV9 to TRBJ2-3; 7 bases are shared with TRBD2. This clonotype was obtained from a human donor with high-grade serous ovarian cancer. The CDR3 protein is CASSGGGRDTQYF. The CDR3 DNA follows: TGTGCCAGCAGCGGGGGGGGGAGAGATACGCAGTATTTT. The variable domain in full, completed from reference TRBV9 and TRBJ2-3, reads DSGVTQTPKHLITATGQRVTLRCSPRSGDLSVYWYQQSLDQGLQFLIQYYNGEERAKGNILERFSAQQFPDLHSELNLSSLELGDSALYFCASSGGGRDTQYFGPGTRLTVL.